The 30 T cell receptor beta chains below all came from one sample that was sequenced in a study of long-term antiretroviral therapy in people with HIV (dated by TCRdb to between 2021 and 2024). The immunoSEQ hsTCRB v3.0 assay was used at survey level resolution to sequence the TRB variable region. TCRdb obtained this table from immuneACCESS and retained in-frame rearrangements with V and J assigned. These tables miss some clones; where compared with another copy, unresolved V genes account for less than half of the shortfall, and the remainder is unexplained. The sample table records about 18,000 clones; more than 65% of these occur just once. The ten largest clones represent around 6.6% of the sample. The sequences come from unsorted PBMCs, collected at the start of antiretroviral therapy, before treatment. The receptors here all came from a man aged 18 to 35 with HIV.

Comments on this clone: At the DNA level, this CDR3 is encoded by other sequences in the same sample as well. V and J are TRBV4-1 and TRBJ2-6; D not resolved. V lost 1 base to trimming and J lost 0 bases, with 7 bases between them. CDR3 length: 16 amino acids. Germline V gives CDR1 MGHRA, CDR2 YSYEKL. The CDR3 bases are TGCGCCAGCAGCCAAGTACAGCTCTCTGGGGCCAACGTCCTGACTTTC. It specifies CASSQVQLSGANVLTF.

The chain employs TRBV11-1 and TRBJ2-5, with D hard to call. The V gene's germline CDR1 is SGHAT and CDR2 FQDESV (reference sequence). V lost 2 bases and J lost 0, with 16 bases in between. This CDR3 contains 17 residues. In DNA form, the CDR3 reads TGTGCCAGCAGCTTACGAATGACTTGGAAGTACCAAGAGACCCAGTACTTC. Translating it yields CASSLRMTWKYQETQYF.

Remarks on this clone: Relative to the germline gene, one junction end is altered; a read error may explain this. V gene TRBV6-1 combines with J gene TRBJ2-3, with 7 bases lining up with TRBD1. The germline V gene has CDR1 MNHNS and CDR2 SASEGT. CDR3 size: 14 residues. In nucleotides, the CDR3 is TGTGCCAGCAGCGAAGGACAGGCCACAGATACGCAGTATTTT. Its protein is CASSEGQATDTQYF.

Note on this clone: The sample contains more than one DNA sequence encoding this CDR3. V usage is TRBV10-2 and J usage is TRBJ1-1, with D perhaps matching TRBD1 (6 bases). Trimming took off 6 bases at V and 5 bases at J, with 10 bases between the two ends. Germline CDR1 WSHSY, CDR2 SAAADI. CDR3 size: 12 residues. CDR3 sequence reads: CASSEGETEAFF. CDR3 in DNA: TGCGCCAGCAGCGAGGGGGAAACTGAAGCTTTCTTT.

This chain uses TRBV5-1 with TRBJ1-3; the D gene is possibly TRBD1 (6 bases). The CDR3 is 14 residues long. Trimming took off 6 bases at V and 1 base at J, with 11 bases between the two ends. Per the germline V gene, CDR1 is SGHRS and CDR2 is YFSETQ. CDR3 protein: CASTGGASGNTIYF. CDR3 nucleotide sequence: TGCGCCAGCACCGGGGGGGCGTCTGGAAACACCATATATTTT.

The chain employs TRBV6-1 and TRBJ2-1; D possibly uses TRBD1 or TRBD2 (6 bases each). Trimming removed 1 base at V and 7 bases at J, with 17 bases between. From germline, CDR1 is MNHNS and CDR2 SASEGT. CDR3 length: 16 residues. This chain's CDR3 is CASSEGSGGGWNEQFF. The CDR3 DNA reads TGTGCCAGCAGTGAAGGGTCTGGAGGGGGTTGGAATGAGCAGTTCTTC.

V usage is TRBV7-3 and J usage is TRBJ2-2; D not resolved. V was clipped by 5 bases and J by 3 bases, with 1 base between them. The CDR3 has 11 amino acids. CDR1 is SGHTA and CDR2 is FQGTGA in the germline V gene. CDR3 protein: CASSHTGELFF. For the CDR3, the DNA is TGTGCCAGCAGCCACACCGGGGAGCTGTTTTTT.

The J gene is TRBJ1-2, the V gene TRBV28; unclear D gene. Germline CDR1 and CDR2: MDHEN and SYDVKM. The germline V and J ends were trimmed by 6 bases and 8 bases, with 13 bases remaining between them. This CDR3 has 12 amino acids. The DNA of the CDR3 is TGTGCCAGCAGCTCACTTCCTCGGGGCTACACCTTC. Translating gives CASSSLPRGYTF.

V usage is TRBV11-2 and J usage is TRBJ1-5; 7 positions match TRBD1. CDR1 SGHAT and CDR2 FQNNGV come from the germline V gene. CDR3 length equals 16 residues. J lost 9 bases, V lost 4 bases, and 15 bases had no gene match. The CDR3 region has the DNA TGTGCCAGCAGCTCAGTCATCGGGACAGAGAGTCCGCCCCAGCATTTT. Translating it yields CASSSVIGTESPPQHF.

This sequence joins TRBV19 and TRBJ2-1; 13 bases align to TRBD2. The CDR3 runs 17 residues. The germline V gene encodes CDR1 LNHDA and CDR2 SQIVND (reference sequence). Trimming took 3 bases from V and 2 from J; bases not matched to a gene: 4. The DNA for the CDR3 is TGTGCCAGTAGTATGGGACTAGCGGGGTTGACCTACAATGAGCAGTTCTTC. Translated: CASSMGLAGLTYNEQFF.

V usage is TRBV5-1 and J usage is TRBJ2-3; 7 nucleotides line up with TRBD2. CDR1 is SGHRS, CDR2 YFSETQ, per germline. The CDR3 loop spans 17 amino acids. Trimming removed 4 bases from V and 0 bases from J; junction bases left unmatched: 11. The CDR3 is CASSRTSSRESTDTQYF. The CDR3 nucleotides read TGCGCCAGCAGCCGCACAAGTTCGCGGGAGAGCACAGATACGCAGTATTTT.

The J gene is TRBJ2-7, the V gene TRBV4-1, with 14 nucleotides matching TRBD2. V lost 3 bases to trimming and J lost 3 bases; unmatched junction nucleotides: 10. In germline, CDR1 is MGHRA, CDR2 YSYEKL. The CDR3 spans 18 residues. CDR3 sequence: CASSHGLAGGSDFYEQYF. CDR3 nucleotide sequence: TGCGCCAGCAGCCACGGACTAGCGGGGGGTTCCGATTTCTACGAGCAGTACTTC.

The chain employs TRBV11-2 and TRBJ2-7, with TRBD1 matching 12 bases. The V segment lost 4 bases and the J segment 5 bases; nucleotides outside the gene matches: 12. The CDR3 length is 17 residues. CDR1 SGHAT and CDR2 FQNNGV come from the germline V gene. CDR3 in amino acids: CASSYQSGTGGYHEQYF. In DNA, the CDR3 is TGTGCCAGCAGCTACCAATCCGGGACAGGGGGCTACCACGAGCAGTACTTC. The complete variable domain, with remaining parts taken from reference TRBV11-2 and TRBJ2-7, reads EAGVAQSPRYKIIEKRQSVAFWCNPISGHATLYWYQQILGQGPKLLIQFQNNGVVDDSQLPKDRFSAERLKGVDSTLKIQPAKLEDSAVYLCASSYQSGTGGYHEQYFGPGTRLTVT.

This chain joins TRBV4-1 and TRBJ1-5; a weak D match, TRBD1 (5 bases). This CDR3 has 15 residues. Germline CDR1 and CDR2: MGHRA and YSYEKL. Trimming removed 1 base at V and 7 bases at J, with 14 bases between. The CDR3 coding sequence is TGCGCCAGCAGCCAAGGCGGGGGGGAGAGACAGCCCCAGCATTTT. Its protein product is CASSQGGGERQPQHF.

The gene calls are TRBV28 and TRBJ1-1, with D possibly being TRBD1 (5 bases). The CDR3 is 13 amino acids. CDR1 and CDR2 from the germline V gene are MDHEN and SYDVKM. The ends were cut back, 2 bases at V and 4 bases at J, with 8 bases in the middle. DNA of the CDR3: TGTGCCAGCAGTTTAGGGGGGTCCACTGAAGCTTTCTTT. It is translated as CASSLGGSTEAFF.

The genes are TRBV7-9 and TRBJ2-7, with 7 bases aligning to TRBD1. Germline values: CDR1 SEHNR, CDR2 FQNEAQ (reference sequence). The V segment lost 6 bases and the J segment 0 bases; nucleotides outside the gene matches: 5. This CDR3 spans 14 amino acids. CDR3: CASSMGQLSYEQYF. CDR3 sequence (DNA): TGTGCCAGCAGTATGGGACAGCTCTCCTACGAGCAGTACTTC.

This clone was recorded only once. As DNA, the CDR3 is TGTGCCAGCAGTGAATTTCTGGGATTGACTAATGAAAAACTGTTTTTT. It translates to CASSEFLGLTNEKLFF. V is TRBV25-1 and J is TRBJ1-4; D gene ambiguous. Trimming stripped 1 base from V and 2 bases from J, with 11 bases between. CDR1 and CDR2 from the germline V gene are MGHDK and SYGVNS. The CDR3 has 16 residues.

The rearrangement links TRBV7-3 to TRBJ2-5, with 9 nucleotides matching TRBD2. The germline CDR1 and CDR2 sequences are SGHTA and FQGTGA. V lost 3 bases and J lost 5; bases outside the gene matches: 7. The CDR3 has 15 residues. DNA of the CDR3: TGTGCCAGCAGCTTGTTAGCGGGAGATAGGGAGACCCAGTACTTC. This translates into CASSLLAGDRETQYF.

The chain combines TRBV27 with TRBJ2-3; 9 positions agree with TRBD1. The CDR3 runs 15 residues. The junction had 9 bases not matched to a gene; V was cut back by 5 bases and J by 6 bases. The germline V gene has CDR1 MNHEY and CDR2 SMNVEV (reference sequence). The CDR3 DNA reads as TGTGCCAGCAGTGTACGGGACAGGGAATTGGATACGCAGTATTTT. Translated: CASSVRDRELDTQYF.

The chain couples TRBV5-8 to TRBJ2-1, with D unresolved. Trimming left V 2 bases short and J 3 bases short, with 12 bases between. The length of the CDR3 is 15 residues. The germline CDR1 and CDR2 sequences are SGHTS and YDEGEE. CDR3 region: CASSFSGTHYNEQFF. CDR3 nucleotides: TGTGCCAGCAGCTTCTCTGGAACCCACTACAATGAGCAGTTCTTC. The full variable domain, completed using reference TRBV5-8 and TRBJ2-1, is EAGVTQSPTHLIKTRGQQATLRCSPISGHTSVYWYQQALGLGLQFLLWYDEGEERNRGNFPPRFSGRQFPNYSSELNVNALELEDSALYLCASSFSGTHYNEQFFGPGTRLTVL.

This clone was observed once. The rearrangement links TRBV27 to TRBJ2-7, with D possibly TRBD2 on 6 matching bases. The CDR3 spans 13 residues. V was shortened by 0 bases and J by 6 bases, with 9 bases between the two germline ends. Germline-derived CDR1 and CDR2 are MNHEY and SMNVEV (reference sequence). The CDR3 DNA sequence: TGTGCCAGCAGTTTATCCGGGGGTCGCGAGCAGTACTTC. Translating it yields CASSLSGGREQYF.

The V and J genes are TRBV9 and TRBJ1-1; D is ambiguous. This CDR3 has 12 amino acids. The V end lost 0 bases, the J end lost 2 bases, and 2 bases lay between the germline ends. CDR1 is SGDLS and CDR2 is YYNGEE in the germline V gene. Written as DNA, the CDR3 is TGTGCCAGCAGCGTAGATAACACTGAAGCTTTCTTT. Translation: CASSVDNTEAFF. Filled out from reference TRBV9 and TRBJ1-1, the complete variable domain reads DSGVTQTPKHLITATGQRVTLRCSPRSGDLSVYWYQQSLDQGLQFLIQYYNGEERAKGNILERFSAQQFPDLHSELNLSSLELGDSALYFCASSVDNTEAFFGQGTRLTVV.

The CDR3 loop is CSARAAAAFF. The CDR3 DNA is TGCAGTGCTAGAGCGGCGGCGGCTTTCTTT. The V and J genes are TRBV20-1 and TRBJ1-1; D remains ambiguous. Germline loops: CDR1 DFQATT, CDR2 SNEGSKA (reference sequence). There are 10 residues in the CDR3. V dropped 1 base and J dropped 11 bases, with 8 bases sitting between them.

The V and J genes are TRBV2 and TRBJ2-3, with D perhaps being TRBD1 or TRBD2 (5 bases each). Germline V gene data show CDR1 as SNHLY and CDR2 as FYNNEI. Trimming stripped 7 bases from V and 2 bases from J, with 13 bases between. The CDR3 spans 14 residues. The CDR3 spells CASKRRGVTDTQYF. CDR3 sequence (DNA): TGTGCCAGCAAACGGAGAGGGGTCACAGATACGCAGTATTTT.

This chain uses TRBV11-2 with TRBJ2-3; no reliable D call. CDR1 is SGHAT and CDR2 is FQNNGV in the germline V gene. This CDR3 contains 14 residues. Trimming pared 7 bases from V and 4 bases from J, leaving 15 bases between. CDR3 DNA: TGTGCCAGCATCAAGCGCCCCGCGTCAGATACGCAGTATTTT. Translation gives CASIKRPASDTQYF. The whole variable domain, remainder taken from reference TRBV11-2 and TRBJ2-3, is EAGVAQSPRYKIIEKRQSVAFWCNPISGHATLYWYQQILGQGPKLLIQFQNNGVVDDSQLPKDRFSAERLKGVDSTLKIQPAKLEDSAVYLCASIKRPASDTQYFGPGTRLTVL.

The chain employs TRBV28 and TRBJ2-5, with D maybe TRBD1 (6 bases). The CDR3 extends over 15 amino acids. Germline assignment: CDR1 MDHEN and CDR2 SYDVKM. With 3 bases removed from V and 1 base from J, the gap between germline ends came to 12 bases. The CDR3 DNA reads as TGTGCCAGCAGTTTGGTTTTCAGGGGCCAAGAGACCCAGTACTTC. Encoded protein: CASSLVFRGQETQYF.

The gene calls are TRBV10-3 and TRBJ1-2; D unresolved. Germline CDR1 and CDR2: ENHRY and SYGVKD. The CDR3 covers 13 residues. Between the trimmed V and J ends, which lost 7 bases and 0 bases, there was a span of 9 bases. The CDR3 sequence is CAINDRSNYGYTF. The DNA of the CDR3 is TGTGCCATCAACGACCGCTCTAACTATGGCTACACCTTC.

This clone has more than one count but fewer than ten. The chain links TRBV27 to TRBJ2-7, with 9 bases matching TRBD2. The J segment lost 6 bases and the V segment lost 8 bases, leaving 8 bases of the junction unmatched. Per germline, CDR1 MNHEY and CDR2 SMNVEV (reference sequence). This CDR3 has 13 residues. The CDR3 is CASGTSGPGEQYF. In nucleotides, the CDR3 is TGTGCCAGCGGAACTAGCGGGCCCGGCGAGCAGTACTTC.

This clone came up once. The chain uses TRBV18 and TRBJ1-1; no reliable D call. The V end lost 5 bases, the J end lost 6 bases, and 10 bases lay between the germline ends. The CDR3 contains 12 residues. Per the germline V gene, CDR1 is KGHSH and CDR2 is LQKENI. CDR3 in amino acids: CASSRGLPEAFF. Here the CDR3 DNA reads TGTGCCAGCTCAAGAGGCCTGCCTGAAGCTTTCTTT.

In its sample, this clone was seen a few times. The chain joins TRBV2 to TRBJ2-1; 7 bases line up with TRBD1. CDR3 length: 13 residues. The V gene's germline CDR1 is SNHLY and CDR2 FYNNEI. V shed 3 bases, J shed 5 bases, and the junction held 1 base outside the gene matches. Written as DNA, the CDR3 is TGTGCCAGCAGTGACGGGACAGACAATGAGCAGTTCTTC. This sequence encodes CASSDGTDNEQFF.